The present T cell receptor (beta chain) was sequenced within a study of patients and donors after allogeneic stem cell transplantation. The CDR3 is 13 residues long. Trimming pared 5 bases from V and 2 bases from J, leaving 13 bases between. Germline CDR1 reads SQVTM; CDR2 reads ANQGSEA. This clonotype was detected only a few times. TCRdb re-called the RT-PCR reads through MiXCR, storing one row per CDR3 protein. The table shows about a million distinct CDR3 sequences, with 18% occurring only once. This sequence joins TRBV29-1 and TRBJ2-7, with D hard to call. This receptor was obtained from a human donor who was either an allogeneic HSCT recipient or a stem cell or donor lymphocyte infusion donor (not recorded which). It is not recorded whose cells these are; they may come from a transplant donor. The sequenced material came from blood, either unsorted or a sorted T cell fraction (not recorded which). CDR3 nucleotides: TGCAGCGTTTCTAGGGCGTCTACCTACGAGCAGTACTTC. Translation: CSVSRASTYEQYF.